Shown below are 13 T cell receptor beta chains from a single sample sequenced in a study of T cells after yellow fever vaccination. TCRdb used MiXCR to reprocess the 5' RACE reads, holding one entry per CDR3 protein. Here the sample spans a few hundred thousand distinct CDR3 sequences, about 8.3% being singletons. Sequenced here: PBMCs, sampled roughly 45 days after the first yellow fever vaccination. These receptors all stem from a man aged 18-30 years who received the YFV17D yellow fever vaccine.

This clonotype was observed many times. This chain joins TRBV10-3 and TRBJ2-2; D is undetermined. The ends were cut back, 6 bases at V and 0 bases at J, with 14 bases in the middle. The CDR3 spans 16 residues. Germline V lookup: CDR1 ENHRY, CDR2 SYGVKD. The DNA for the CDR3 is TGTGCCATCAGGGGTGGCATCCGGGCGAACACCGGGGAGCTGTTTTTT. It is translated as CAIRGGIRANTGELFF.

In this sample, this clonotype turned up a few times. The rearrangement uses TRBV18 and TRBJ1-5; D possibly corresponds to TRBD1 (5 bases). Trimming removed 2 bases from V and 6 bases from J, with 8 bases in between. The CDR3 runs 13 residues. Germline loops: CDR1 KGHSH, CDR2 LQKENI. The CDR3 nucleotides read TGTGCCAGCTCACCAGAGCAGGGTCAGCCCCAGCATTTT. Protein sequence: CASSPEQGQPQHF. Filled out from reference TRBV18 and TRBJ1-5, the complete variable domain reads NAGVMQNPRHLVRRRGQEARLRCSPMKGHSHVYWYRQLPEEGLKFMVYLQKENIIDESGMPKERFSAEFPKEGPSILRIQQVVRGDSAAYFCASSPEQGQPQHFGDGTRLSIL.

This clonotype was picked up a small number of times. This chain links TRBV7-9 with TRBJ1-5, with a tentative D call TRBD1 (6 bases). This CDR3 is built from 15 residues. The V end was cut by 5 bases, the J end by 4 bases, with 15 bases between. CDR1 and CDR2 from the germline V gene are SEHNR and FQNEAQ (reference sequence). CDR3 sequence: CASSPKGGPNQPQHF. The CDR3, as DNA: TGTGCCAGCAGCCCCAAGGGGGGACCGAATCAGCCCCAGCATTTT. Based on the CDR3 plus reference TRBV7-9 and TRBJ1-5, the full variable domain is DTGVSQNPRHKITKRGQNVTFRCDPISEHNRLYWYRQTLGQGPEFLTYFQNEAQLEKSRLLSDRFSAERPKGSFSTLEIQRTEQGDSAMYLCASSPKGGPNQPQHFGDGTRLSIL.

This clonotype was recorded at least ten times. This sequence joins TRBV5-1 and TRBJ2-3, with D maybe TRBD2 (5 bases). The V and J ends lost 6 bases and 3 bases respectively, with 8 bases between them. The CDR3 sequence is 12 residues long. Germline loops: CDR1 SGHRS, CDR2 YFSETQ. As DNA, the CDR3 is TGCGCCAGCACGGGGTTGACAGATACGCAGTATTTT. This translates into CASTGLTDTQYF. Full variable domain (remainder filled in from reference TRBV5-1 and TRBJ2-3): KAGVTQTPRYLIKTRGQQVTLSCSPISGHRSVSWYQQTPGQGLQFLFEYFSETQRNKGNFPGRFSGRQFSNSRSEMNVSTLELGDSALYLCASTGLTDTQYFGPGTRLTVL.

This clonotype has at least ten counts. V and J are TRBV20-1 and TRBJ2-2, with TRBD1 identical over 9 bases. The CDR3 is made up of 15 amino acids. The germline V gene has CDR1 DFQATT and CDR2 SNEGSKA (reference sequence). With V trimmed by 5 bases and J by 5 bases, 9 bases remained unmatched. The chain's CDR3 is CSALYRGQGTGELFF. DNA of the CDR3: TGCAGTGCTTTATACAGGGGACAGGGAACCGGGGAGCTGTTTTTT.

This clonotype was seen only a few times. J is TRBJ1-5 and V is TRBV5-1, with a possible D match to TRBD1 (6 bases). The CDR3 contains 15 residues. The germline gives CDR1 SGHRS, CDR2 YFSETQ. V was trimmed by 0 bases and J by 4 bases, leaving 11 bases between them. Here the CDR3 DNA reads TGCGCCAGCAGCTTGGTAGGGGGTCATAATCAGCCCCAGCATTTT. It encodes CASSLVGGHNQPQHF.

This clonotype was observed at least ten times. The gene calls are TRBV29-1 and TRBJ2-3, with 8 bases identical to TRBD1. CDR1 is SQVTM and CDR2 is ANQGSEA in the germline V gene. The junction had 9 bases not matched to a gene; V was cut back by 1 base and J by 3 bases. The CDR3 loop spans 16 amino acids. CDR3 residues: CSVEVWQGAATDTQYF. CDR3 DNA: TGCAGCGTTGAAGTGTGGCAGGGGGCCGCGACAGATACGCAGTATTTT.

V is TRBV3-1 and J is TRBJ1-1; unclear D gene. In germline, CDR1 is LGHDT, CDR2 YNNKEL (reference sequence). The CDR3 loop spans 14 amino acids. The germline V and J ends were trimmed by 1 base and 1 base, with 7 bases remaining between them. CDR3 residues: CASSQGPENTEAFF. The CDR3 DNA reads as TGTGCCAGCAGCCAAGGACCTGAGAACACTGAAGCTTTCTTT.

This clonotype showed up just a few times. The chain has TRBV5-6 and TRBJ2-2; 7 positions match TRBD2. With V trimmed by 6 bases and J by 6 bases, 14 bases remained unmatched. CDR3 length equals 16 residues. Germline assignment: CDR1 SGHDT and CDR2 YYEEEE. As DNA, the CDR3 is TGTGCCAGCACCTGCCGGAGCGGGGCCCTGTCCGGGGAGCTGTTTTTT. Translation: CASTCRSGALSGELFF.

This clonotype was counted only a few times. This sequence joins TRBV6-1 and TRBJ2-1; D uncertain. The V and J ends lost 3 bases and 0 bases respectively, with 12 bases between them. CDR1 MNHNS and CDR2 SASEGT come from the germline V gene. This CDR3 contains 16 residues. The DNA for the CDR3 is TGTGCCAGCAGTGATGATACGGGTTACTCCTACAATGAGCAGTTCTTC. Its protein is CASSDDTGYSYNEQFF.

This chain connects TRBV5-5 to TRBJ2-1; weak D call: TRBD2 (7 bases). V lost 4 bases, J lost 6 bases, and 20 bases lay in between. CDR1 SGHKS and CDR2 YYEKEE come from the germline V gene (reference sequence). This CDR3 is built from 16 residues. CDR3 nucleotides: TGTGCCAGCAGCGTGTTCGCGGGGGCCCGCGGCAATGAGCAGTTCTTC. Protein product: CASSVFAGARGNEQFF.

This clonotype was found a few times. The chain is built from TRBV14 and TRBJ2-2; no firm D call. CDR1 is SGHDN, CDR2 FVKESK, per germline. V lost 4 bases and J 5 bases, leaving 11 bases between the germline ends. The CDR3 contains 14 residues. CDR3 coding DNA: TGTGCCAGCAGCCCCCGATTTGGTACCGGGGAGCTGTTTTTT. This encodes CASSPRFGTGELFF. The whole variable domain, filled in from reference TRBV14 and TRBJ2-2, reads EAGVTQFPSHSVIEKGQTVTLRCDPISGHDNLYWYRRVMGKEIKFLLHFVKESKQDESGMPNNRFLAERTGGTYSTLKVQPAELEDSGVYFCASSPRFGTGELFFGEGSRLTVL.

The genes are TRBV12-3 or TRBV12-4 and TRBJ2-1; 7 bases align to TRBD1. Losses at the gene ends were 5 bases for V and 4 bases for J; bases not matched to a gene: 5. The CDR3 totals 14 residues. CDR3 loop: CASSASTGYNEQFF. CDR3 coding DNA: TGTGCCAGCAGTGCCTCGACAGGGTACAATGAGCAGTTCTTC.